This T cell receptor (beta chain) was retrieved from a study of T cell repertoires in cytomegalovirus infection. One entry per CDR3 protein results from TCRdb running MiXCR on the reads. This table has tens of thousands of distinct CDR3 sequences, 42% appearing once. This clonotype appeared once. Its antigen is not identified. CDR1 is SGHAT and CDR2 is FQNNGV in the germline V gene. The CDR3 sequence is 13 residues long. V lost 7 bases to trimming and J lost 3 bases; unmatched junction nucleotides: 4. The clonotype originates from a human donor in good health (CMV status not recorded). Some clones in this sample may be carry-over from other donors' samples. The J gene is TRBJ1-2, the V gene TRBV11-2; 8 nucleotides line up with TRBD1. The sequencing used CD8+ T cells from cultured PBMCs, collected from culture after CMV antigen stimulation. The CDR3 DNA sequence: TGTGCCAGCATCGGACAGGGAGACTATGGCTACACCTTC. Protein: CASIGQGDYGYTF.